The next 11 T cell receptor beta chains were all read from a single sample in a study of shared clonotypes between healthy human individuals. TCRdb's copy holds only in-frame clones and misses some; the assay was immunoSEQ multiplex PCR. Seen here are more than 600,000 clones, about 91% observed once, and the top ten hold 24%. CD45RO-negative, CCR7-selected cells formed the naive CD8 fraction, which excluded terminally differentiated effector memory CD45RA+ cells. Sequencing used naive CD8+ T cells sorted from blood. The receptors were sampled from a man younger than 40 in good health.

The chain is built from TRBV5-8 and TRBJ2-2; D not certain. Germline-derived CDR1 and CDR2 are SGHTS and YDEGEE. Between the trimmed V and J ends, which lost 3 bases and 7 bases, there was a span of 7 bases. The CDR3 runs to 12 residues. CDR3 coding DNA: TGTGCCAGCAGCTGGCACAACGGGGAGCTGTTTTTT. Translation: CASSWHNGELFF.

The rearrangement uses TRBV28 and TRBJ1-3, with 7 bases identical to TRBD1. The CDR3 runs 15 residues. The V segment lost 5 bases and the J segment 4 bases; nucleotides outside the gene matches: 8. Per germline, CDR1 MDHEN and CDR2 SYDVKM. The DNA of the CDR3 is TGTGCCAGCAGTACGCGGGGACAGTTAGGAAACACCATATATTTT. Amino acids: CASSTRGQLGNTIYF.

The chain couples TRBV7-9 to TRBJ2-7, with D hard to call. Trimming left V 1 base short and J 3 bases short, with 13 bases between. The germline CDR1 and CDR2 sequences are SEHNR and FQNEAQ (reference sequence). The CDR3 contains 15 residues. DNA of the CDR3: TGTGCCAGCAGCTTAGGAGGCAGACCTCTCTACGAGCAGTACTTC. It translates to CASSLGGRPLYEQYF.

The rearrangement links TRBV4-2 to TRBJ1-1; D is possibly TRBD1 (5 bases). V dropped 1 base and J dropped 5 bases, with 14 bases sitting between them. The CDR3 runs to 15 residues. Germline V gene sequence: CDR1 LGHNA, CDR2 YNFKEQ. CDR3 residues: CASSQGGEIRTEAFF. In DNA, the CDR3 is TGTGCCAGCAGCCAAGGGGGGGAGATCAGGACTGAAGCTTTCTTT.

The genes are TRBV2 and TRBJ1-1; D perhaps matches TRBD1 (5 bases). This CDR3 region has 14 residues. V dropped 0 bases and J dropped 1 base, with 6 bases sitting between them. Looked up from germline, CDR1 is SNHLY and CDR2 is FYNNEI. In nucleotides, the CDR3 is TGTGCCAGCAGTGAAGCGGGGGGGAACACTGAAGCTTTCTTT. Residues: CASSEAGGNTEAFF.

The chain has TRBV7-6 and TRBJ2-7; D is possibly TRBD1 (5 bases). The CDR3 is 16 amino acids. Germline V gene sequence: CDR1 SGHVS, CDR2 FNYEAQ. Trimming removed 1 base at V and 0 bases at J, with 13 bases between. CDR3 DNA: TGTGCCAGCAGCTTAGAACCAGGGCGGCTCTCCTACGAGCAGTACTTC. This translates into CASSLEPGRLSYEQYF.

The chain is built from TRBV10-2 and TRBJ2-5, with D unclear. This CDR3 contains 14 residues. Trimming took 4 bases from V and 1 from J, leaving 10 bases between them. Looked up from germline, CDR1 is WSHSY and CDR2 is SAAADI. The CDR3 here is CASSGLDPQETQYF. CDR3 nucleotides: TGCGCCAGCAGTGGATTGGACCCCCAAGAGACCCAGTACTTC.

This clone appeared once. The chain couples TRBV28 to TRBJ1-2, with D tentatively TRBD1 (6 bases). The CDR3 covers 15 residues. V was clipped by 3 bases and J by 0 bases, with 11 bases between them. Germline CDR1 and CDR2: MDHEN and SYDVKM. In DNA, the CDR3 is TGTGCCAGCAGTTTTTCGGCAGGGGCTAACTATGGCTACACCTTC. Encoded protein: CASSFSAGANYGYTF.

The CDR3 loop is CASSIGALGYEQYF. In DNA form, the CDR3 reads TGTGCCAGTAGTATCGGGGCCCTAGGGTACGAGCAGTACTTC. The V and J genes are TRBV19 and TRBJ2-7, with D perhaps being TRBD1 or TRBD2 (5 bases each). Between the trimmed V and J ends, which lost 3 bases and 4 bases, there was a span of 13 bases. The CDR3 runs 14 residues. Germline V CDR1 and CDR2: LNHDA, SQIVND (reference sequence).

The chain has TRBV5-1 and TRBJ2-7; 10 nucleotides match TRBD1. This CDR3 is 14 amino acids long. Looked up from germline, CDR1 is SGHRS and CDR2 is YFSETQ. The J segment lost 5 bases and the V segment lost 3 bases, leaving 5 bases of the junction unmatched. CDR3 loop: CASSWTGGLDEQYF. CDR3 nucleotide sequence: TGCGCCAGCAGCTGGACAGGGGGGCTCGACGAGCAGTACTTC. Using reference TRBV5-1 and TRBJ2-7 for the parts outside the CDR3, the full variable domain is KAGVTQTPRYLIKTRGQQVTLSCSPISGHRSVSWYQQTPGQGLQFLFEYFSETQRNKGNFPGRFSGRQFSNSRSEMNVSTLELGDSALYLCASSWTGGLDEQYFGPGTRLTVT.

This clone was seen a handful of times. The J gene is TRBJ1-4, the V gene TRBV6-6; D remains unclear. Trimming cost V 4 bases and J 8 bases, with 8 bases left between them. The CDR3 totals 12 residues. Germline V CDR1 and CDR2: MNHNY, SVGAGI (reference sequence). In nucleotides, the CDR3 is TGTGCCAGCAGTTTGACCCAAGAAAAACTGTTTTTT. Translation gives CASSLTQEKLFF.